This T cell receptor beta chain comes out of a study of T cells after yellow fever vaccination. Study information: Fractions low in cell number were prepared with SMART-Seq v4 Ultra Low Input. Broader study findings: Overall, a small share of clonotypes was seen in both CD4 and CD8 compartments. The secondary response peaked faster, at day 5 versus 15, but was weaker.

TCRdb re-analysed the 5' RACE reads in MiXCR, keeping a single row per CDR3 protein. Counted here are 95,000 to 150,000 distinct CDR3 sequences, 6.5% to 8% occurring once; the ten biggest clones make up just under 2.5%. Ten or more counts support this clonotype. Its target is unknown. This sample comprised CD4+ T cells sorted from PBMCs, obtained approximately 11 days after the first yellow fever vaccination. The source of this sequence is a man aged 18 to 30 who received the YFV17D yellow fever vaccine.

This CDR3 is CASSATPGGRADTQYF. The CDR3 nucleotides are TGTGCCAGCAGCGCAACGCCAGGTGGAAGGGCAGATACGCAGTATTTT. V usage is TRBV25-1 and J usage is TRBJ2-3; unclear D gene. In germline, CDR1 is MGHDK, CDR2 SYGVNS. The CDR3 contains 16 residues. The V end lost 6 bases, the J end lost 4 bases, and 20 bases lay between the germline ends.